Below are 17 T cell receptor beta chains sequenced from a single sample in a study of radiotherapy plus CTLA-4 blockade in lung cancer (dated by TCRdb to between 2018 and 2020). Libraries were made using the immunoSEQ multiplex PCR assay. This immuneACCESS table, as held by TCRdb, lists in-frame sequences with V and J called but not all clones. Of the missing ones, under half trace to an unresolved V gene in checked studies; the others have no known cause. The sample table contains tens of thousands of clones; only one count was recorded for roughly 85% of them. Jointly, the top ten make up approximately 23% of the sample. Specimen: peripheral blood, collected from a patient treated with radiotherapy plus ipilimumab. Receptors were obtained from a human donor with non-small cell lung cancer whose response to radiotherapy plus ipilimumab could not be evaluated.

The V call is TRBV20-1, the J call TRBJ1-1; D is unresolved. Germline values: CDR1 DFQATT, CDR2 SNEGSKA (reference sequence). The V and J ends lost 4 bases and 3 bases respectively, with 6 bases between them. The CDR3 runs 11 residues. CDR3 residues: CSAKGDTEAFF. DNA of the CDR3: TGCAGTGCTAAGGGAGACACTGAAGCTTTCTTT.

The CDR3 nucleotides read TGTGCCAGTAGTAAAGAGACAGGGTTGGAGACCCAGTACTTC. It translates to CASSKETGLETQYF. This chain connects TRBV19 to TRBJ2-5, with 7 bases that match TRBD1. In germline, CDR1 is LNHDA, CDR2 SQIVND (reference sequence). CDR3 length: 14 amino acids. The V and J ends lost 4 bases and 5 bases, in that order; junction bases with no gene match: 7.

The chain links TRBV28 to TRBJ2-7; D possibly corresponds to TRBD1 (6 bases). CDR3 length: 14 amino acids. V was trimmed by 6 bases and J by 2 bases, leaving 14 bases between them. Per the germline V gene, CDR1 is MDHEN and CDR2 is SYDVKM. The CDR3 sequence is CASRSGQSPYEQYF. The CDR3 DNA sequence: TGTGCCAGCAGATCTGGACAGTCCCCCTACGAGCAGTACTTC.

This chain connects TRBV10-1 to TRBJ2-2; perhaps TRBD2 as D (6 bases). The CDR3 has 14 amino acids. Germline V gene lookup returns CDR1 WNHNN and CDR2 SYGVQD (reference sequence). Trimming pared 5 bases from V and 5 bases from J, leaving 12 bases between. The chain's CDR3 is CASSLDRGTGELFF. In DNA form, the CDR3 reads TGCGCCAGCAGTCTGGACCGGGGGACCGGGGAGCTGTTTTTT.

The V gene is TRBV7-9, the J gene TRBJ1-4, with D unresolved. The CDR3 is made up of 16 amino acids. Germline loops: CDR1 SEHNR, CDR2 FQNEAQ (reference sequence). Between the trimmed V and J ends, which lost 5 bases and 0 bases, there was a span of 13 bases. The CDR3 DNA follows: TGTGCCAGCAGCCCCAGGCTTCCCTCAACTAATGAAAAACTGTTTTTT. This codes for CASSPRLPSTNEKLFF.

The chain combines TRBV9 with TRBJ2-3, with TRBD1 matching over 7 bases. After removal of 3 bases from V and 7 bases from J, the junction contained 11 bases not matched to a gene. The CDR3 is 15 amino acids. CDR1 and CDR2 (germline): SGDLS, YYNGEE. The CDR3 sequence: CASSGDPWDSHTQYF. The CDR3 DNA follows: TGTGCCAGCAGCGGGGACCCGTGGGACAGCCATACGCAGTATTTT.

The gene calls are TRBV19 and TRBJ2-2; 9 positions match TRBD1. The ends lost 6 bases at V and 6 bases at J; junction bases unmatched: 8. In germline, CDR1 is LNHDA, CDR2 SQIVND (reference sequence). The CDR3 extends over 15 amino acids. The CDR3 is CASRTAGTGPGELFF. The CDR3 DNA is TGTGCCAGTAGAACCGCCGGGACAGGGCCCGGGGAGCTGTTTTTT.

The V and J genes are TRBV7-2 and TRBJ2-7, with 11 positions matching TRBD1. The germline V gene encodes CDR1 SGHTA and CDR2 FQGNSA. The CDR3 covers 14 residues. V trimming: 5 bases; J trimming: 7 bases; junction bases outside the gene matches: 7. The CDR3 here is CASSPDRGRGEQYF. In nucleotides, the CDR3 is TGTGCCAGCAGCCCGGACAGGGGGCGGGGGGAGCAGTACTTC.

This clone was recorded a few times. The chain has TRBV7-2 and TRBJ2-1, with TRBD2 identical over 9 bases. Germline lookup yields CDR1 SGHTA and CDR2 FQGNSA. V trimming: 6 bases; J trimming: 8 bases; junction bases outside the gene matches: 11. The CDR3 totals 15 residues. The CDR3 DNA is TGTGCCAGCAGTAAAGGGGGTACTAGCGGGTATGAGCAGTTCTTC. The encoded protein is CASSKGGTSGYEQFF.

V gene TRBV28 combines with J gene TRBJ2-3; the D is unclear. CDR3 length: 13 amino acids. V lost 3 bases and J 5 bases, leaving 9 bases between the germline ends. Per the germline V gene, CDR1 is MDHEN and CDR2 is SYDVKM. The CDR3 here is CASSLGWQDTQYF. The CDR3 DNA sequence: TGTGCCAGCAGTTTGGGCTGGCAAGATACGCAGTATTTT.

This clone appeared once. The chain recombines TRBV28 with TRBJ1-2; D unresolved. The germline gives CDR1 MDHEN, CDR2 SYDVKM. The CDR3 covers 18 residues. V was cut by 3 bases and J by 0 bases, with 20 bases left in between. The CDR3 sequence is CASSFFTTGKIANYGYTF. The CDR3 nucleotides read TGTGCCAGCAGTTTTTTTACGACGGGGAAGATAGCTAACTATGGCTACACCTTC.

The rearrangement uses TRBV7-8 and TRBJ1-2; TRBD1 is a possible D gene (6 bases). The germline V gene has CDR1 SGHVS and CDR2 FQNEAQ. The V and J ends lost 7 bases and 2 bases respectively, with 20 bases between them. The CDR3 runs 16 residues. The DNA of the CDR3 is TGTGCCAGCACCCCCGGGGGAGGGCAGGGGAACTATGGCTACACCTTC. Translating gives CASTPGGGQGNYGYTF.

The chain recombines TRBV4-3 with TRBJ2-5; 8 bases agree with TRBD2. The CDR3 is 15 residues long. The V segment lost 6 bases and the J segment 3 bases; nucleotides outside the gene matches: 9. Germline V lookup: CDR1 LGHNA, CDR2 YSLEER. CDR3 residues: CASSPGGGLKETQYF. Written as DNA, the CDR3 is TGCGCCAGCAGTCCCGGGGGGGGCCTAAAAGAGACCCAGTACTTC.

This clone was observed once. The V and J genes are TRBV11-2 and TRBJ2-7; D remains unclear. In germline, CDR1 is SGHAT, CDR2 FQNNGV. This CDR3 region has 13 residues. The ends were cut back, 4 bases at V and 2 bases at J, with 9 bases in the middle. Here the CDR3 DNA reads TGTGCCAGCAGCTACCTATCGGCCTACGAGCAGTACTTC. Its translation: CASSYLSAYEQYF.

This chain uses TRBV28 with TRBJ2-3, with 9 nucleotides matching TRBD2. The length of the CDR3 is 16 residues. Germline CDR1 MDHEN, CDR2 SYDVKM. V shed 1 base and J 2 bases; nucleotides not matched to a gene: 4. The DNA of the CDR3 is TGTGCCAGCAGTTTATCCGGGACTAGCTTCACAGATACGCAGTATTTT. It yields the protein CASSLSGTSFTDTQYF.

The rearrangement links TRBV6-1 to TRBJ2-1; weak D call: TRBD2 (5 bases). CDR3 length equals 13 residues. The germline gives CDR1 MNHNS, CDR2 SASEGT. Deletions cut 6 bases from V and 3 bases from J, with 9 bases between. The CDR3 loop reads CASRAGLYNEQFF. DNA of the CDR3: TGTGCCAGCAGGGCAGGACTCTACAATGAGCAGTTCTTC.

The chain has TRBV2 and TRBJ1-3; the D gene is possibly TRBD1 (6 bases). The CDR3 runs to 15 residues. CDR1 and CDR2 from the germline V gene are SNHLY and FYNNEI. Between the trimmed V and J ends, which lost 5 bases and 0 bases, there was a span of 11 bases. CDR3 bases: TGTGCCAGCAGTCCGACGGGACACTCTGGAAACACCATATATTTT. It yields the protein CASSPTGHSGNTIYF.